What follows is one T cell receptor beta chain and its context. The antigen remains undetermined. The data were obtained in a study of OX40 agonist ivuxolimab in advanced cancers. Study-wide background: The study gave patients intravenous ivuxolimab at 0.01 to 10 mg/kg every 2 weeks.

CDR1 is SGHDN, CDR2 FVKESK, per germline. V shed 0 bases and J 6 bases; nucleotides not matched to a gene: 2. This CDR3 is built from 14 residues. Findings and limits, study-wide: Clonal expansion among partial responders at 0.1-3.0 mg/kg ranked near the lowest.

The data were produced by immunoSEQ multiplex PCR, yet TCRdb's version contains in-frame clones alone and is incomplete. The sample contains 65,000 to 70,000 clones, about nine tenths of which appear only once. The chain recombines TRBV14 with TRBJ1-2; 9 bases align to TRBD1. This clonotype was sampled from an adult with an advanced solid tumor such as melanoma, head and neck, liver or kidney cancer. The sample in question was CD4+ or CD8+ T cells sorted from blood, obtained in a trial of the OX40 agonist ivuxolimab. In nucleotides, the CDR3 is TGTGCCAGCAGCCAAGAGGGACAGGGCCATGGCTACACCTTC. Its protein product is CASSQEGQGHGYTF. Supplemented by reference TRBV14 and TRBJ1-2, the full variable domain reads EAGVTQFPSHSVIEKGQTVTLRCDPISGHDNLYWYRRVMGKEIKFLLHFVKESKQDESGMPNNRFLAERTGGTYSTLKVQPAELEDSGVYFCASSQEGQGHGYTFGSGTRLTVV.